The 14 T cell receptor beta chains listed next were all sequenced from one sample in a study of cytotoxic CD8 clonotypes in ibrutinib-treated CLL. The method was immunoSEQ multiplex PCR; TCRdb's version includes in-frame clones alone and lacks a portion of them. This table has roughly 220,000 clones, roughly three quarters appearing once. The source was PBMCs, collected after 12 months of ibrutinib treatment. These receptors were collected from a human donor with chronic lymphocytic leukemia.

This clone was found a few times. CDR3 loop: CASSHRQEKAFF. For the CDR3, the DNA is TGTGCCAGCAGTCACCGACAGGAGAAAGCTTTCTTT. V is TRBV27 and J is TRBJ1-1, with D possibly being TRBD1 (6 bases). The CDR3 is made up of 12 amino acids. The germline gives CDR1 MNHEY, CDR2 SMNVEV (reference sequence). The V and J ends lost 5 bases and 9 bases respectively, with 13 bases between them.

The V call is TRBV6-5, the J call TRBJ1-1; D not resolved. The germline gives CDR1 MNHEY, CDR2 SVGAGI. This CDR3 contains 14 residues. The V end was cut by 2 bases, the J end by 0 bases, with 7 bases between. The CDR3 DNA reads as TGTGCCAGCAGTTACCTGGCGGTGAACACTGAAGCTTTCTTT. It codes for CASSYLAVNTEAFF.

The J gene is TRBJ1-2, the V gene TRBV2, with TRBD1 matching 9 bases. The ends lost 5 bases at V and 4 bases at J; junction bases unmatched: 14. This CDR3 is 17 amino acids long. Germline V gives CDR1 SNHLY, CDR2 FYNNEI. CDR3 in DNA: TGTGCCAGCAGTCAGGGACAGGGAGCAGTCGCCGTCTATGGCTACACCTTC. It is translated as CASSQGQGAVAVYGYTF.

The chain joins TRBV29-1 to TRBJ2-1; 8 bases match TRBD1. V lost 7 bases, J lost 9 bases, and 5 bases stayed unmatched. This CDR3 is built from 11 residues. Germline V gene data show CDR1 as SQVTM and CDR2 as ANQGSEA. The CDR3: CSARTGSEQFF. The DNA of the CDR3 is TGCAGCGCCAGGACAGGGAGTGAGCAGTTCTTC.

The chain combines TRBV14 with TRBJ1-1, with 8 bases that match TRBD1. Germline CDR1 is SGHDN and CDR2 is FVKESK. This CDR3 region has 16 residues. The trim removed 5 bases at V and 3 bases at J, leaving 11 bases unmatched. The CDR3 loop reads CASSNLRGPRDTEAFF. The DNA of the CDR3 is TGTGCCAGCAGCAACCTCAGGGGGCCGAGGGACACTGAAGCTTTCTTT.

A single count supports this clone. J is TRBJ2-3 and V is TRBV19; 10 nucleotides agree with TRBD2. Germline loops: CDR1 LNHDA, CDR2 SQIVND (reference sequence). The J segment lost 6 bases and the V segment lost 4 bases, leaving 10 bases of the junction unmatched. This CDR3 comprises 16 residues. The CDR3 bases are TGTGCCAGTAGTACCTTATCTAGCGGGAGAAGCGATACGCAGTATTTT. Residues: CASSTLSSGRSDTQYF.

The rearrangement uses TRBV5-1 and TRBJ2-5, with 7 bases fitting TRBD1. J was trimmed by 5 bases and V by 2 bases; bases with no gene match: 9. The CDR3 covers 15 residues. Germline V CDR1 and CDR2: SGHRS, YFSETQ. CDR3 DNA sequence: TGCGCCAGCAGCTTAGGTACAGGGGACGCGGAGACCCAGTACTTC. Residues: CASSLGTGDAETQYF.

This chain uses TRBV19 with TRBJ2-3; 12 bases match TRBD2. Germline V gene lookup returns CDR1 LNHDA and CDR2 SQIVND (reference sequence). V shed 10 bases, J shed 1 base, and the junction held 12 bases outside the gene matches. The CDR3 runs 17 residues. The CDR3 region is CATKRSSGRAGTDTQYF. In DNA form, the CDR3 reads TGTGCCACCAAACGTTCTAGCGGGAGGGCAGGCACAGATACGCAGTATTTT.

CDR3 nucleotide sequence: TGTGCCAGCAGGACCCACACCGGGGAGCTGTTTTTT. Protein sequence: CASRTHTGELFF. The chain uses TRBV7-9 and TRBJ2-2; D gene ambiguous. CDR1 is SEHNR, CDR2 FQNEAQ, per germline (reference sequence). V gave up 6 bases and J gave up 3 bases, with 5 bases separating them. The CDR3 is 12 residues long.

This clone was counted a few times. The CDR3 protein is CASSAIAGDSPLHF. CDR3 nucleotides: TGCGCCAGCAGCGCGATCGCCGGAGATTCACCCCTCCACTTT. The chain couples TRBV5-1 to TRBJ1-6; no clear D. Deletions cut 4 bases from V and 8 bases from J, with 13 bases between. The germline CDR1 and CDR2 sequences are SGHRS and YFSETQ. This CDR3 has 14 amino acids.

The chain couples TRBV11-2 to TRBJ2-2; D uncertain. Trimming shortened V by 1 base and J by 0 bases, and 15 bases separated the two germline ends. Germline lookup yields CDR1 SGHAT and CDR2 FQNNGV. The CDR3 runs 18 residues. The CDR3 here is CASSLVLFLAPNTGELFF. The DNA of the CDR3 is TGTGCCAGCAGCTTAGTATTATTTTTGGCCCCGAACACCGGGGAGCTGTTTTTT. Full variable domain (outside the CDR3, taken from reference TRBV11-2 and TRBJ2-2): EAGVAQSPRYKIIEKRQSVAFWCNPISGHATLYWYQQILGQGPKLLIQFQNNGVVDDSQLPKDRFSAERLKGVDSTLKIQPAKLEDSAVYLCASSLVLFLAPNTGELFFGEGSRLTVL.

The chain employs TRBV21-1 and TRBJ1-2. TRBV21-1 is flagged as a pseudogene. The CDR3 has 14 amino acids. As DNA, the CDR3 is TGTGCCAGCAGCAAAGTCCCGGGGAATAATGGCTACACCTTC. Translation: CASSKVPGNNGYTF.

The table lists this clone with a few counts. The V call is TRBV6-5, the J call TRBJ1-3; tentative D call: TRBD1 (5 bases). The CDR3 length is 11 residues. Germline values: CDR1 MNHEY, CDR2 SVGAGI. V lost 5 bases, J lost 7 bases, and 6 bases lay in between. In DNA, the CDR3 is TGTGCCAGCAGTGCAGGGAACACCATATATTTT. Translation: CASSAGNTIYF.

This clone came up a few times. V usage is TRBV5-1 and J usage is TRBJ2-1; 7 positions agree with TRBD2. This CDR3 spans 15 amino acids. With V trimmed by 5 bases and J by 0 bases, 5 bases remained unmatched. Germline loops: CDR1 SGHRS, CDR2 YFSETQ. The CDR3 DNA reads TGCGCCAGCAGGGGAGGGAAGAGCTCCTACAATGAGCAGTTCTTC. Translating gives CASRGGKSSYNEQFF.